These 11 T cell receptor beta chains were all obtained from the same sample, sequenced in a study of T cell responses to AZD1222 COVID-19 vaccine (dated by TCRdb to the early 2020s). The sample's time point label, decoded: baseline before first vaccination. Libraries came from the immunoSEQ multiplex PCR assay. TCRdb mirrors the immuneACCESS table, restricted to in-frame sequences. Some clones are absent from its copies; in checked studies, under half trace to an unresolved V gene, and the reason for the others is unknown. The sample yields more than 150,000 clones; more than 75% were counted once. The biggest ten clones account for over 0.85% of the sample. The specimen was peripheral blood, collected on day 0 of AZD1222 vaccination. These receptors were taken from an adult in good health.

The V gene is TRBV2, the J gene TRBJ2-5; D unresolved. CDR1 is SNHLY and CDR2 is FYNNEI in the germline V gene. The CDR3 covers 13 residues. Trimming took off 3 bases at V and 0 bases at J, with 5 bases between the two ends. CDR3 region: CASSEPNQETQYF. CDR3 sequence (DNA): TGTGCCAGCAGTGAGCCGAACCAAGAGACCCAGTACTTC.

V and J are TRBV6-1 and TRBJ1-2, with a weak D call TRBD1 (5 bases). The V end was cut by 1 base, the J end by 7 bases, with 10 bases between. The germline V gene has CDR1 MNHNS and CDR2 SASEGT. This CDR3 has 13 residues. The DNA for the CDR3 is TGTGCCAGCAGTGAAGTAGACAGCAGTGGCTACACCTTC. As protein: CASSEVDSSGYTF.

This clone was picked up one time. This chain uses TRBV5-1 with TRBJ2-4, with D perhaps being TRBD1 or TRBD2 (6 bases each). Trimming stripped 5 bases from V and 9 bases from J, with 21 bases between. Germline values: CDR1 SGHRS, CDR2 YFSETQ. The CDR3 is 15 residues long. The CDR3 bases are TGCGCCAGCAGTCCGGTGGGGGGCCAGGTTGGCATTCAGTACTTC. It specifies CASSPVGGQVGIQYF.

The V and J genes are TRBV27 and TRBJ2-6; possibly TRBD1 for D (6 bases). The CDR3 is made up of 17 amino acids. Per the germline V gene, CDR1 is MNHEY and CDR2 is SMNVEV (reference sequence). The V gene lost 2 bases and the J gene lost 11 bases, with 22 bases spanning the gap. Here the CDR3 reads CASSLRGRGKMWDVLTF. The CDR3 nucleotides read TGTGCCAGCAGTTTACGGGGCAGGGGTAAGATGTGGGACGTCCTGACTTTC.

The chain combines TRBV19 with TRBJ2-1, with 8 positions matching TRBD2. The V gene's germline CDR1 is LNHDA and CDR2 SQIVND (reference sequence). The J segment lost 8 bases and the V segment lost 4 bases, leaving 13 bases of the junction unmatched. The CDR3 contains 16 residues. The CDR3 region has the DNA TGTGCCAGTAGTACCCATCGGAGCGGGGGCCGGGATGAGCAGTTCTTC. Protein: CASSTHRSGGRDEQFF.

The chain is built from TRBV7-9 and TRBJ1-1; D ambiguous. V was shortened by 3 bases and J by 4 bases, with 12 bases between the two germline ends. The germline gives CDR1 SEHNR, CDR2 FQNEAQ (reference sequence). CDR3 length equals 14 residues. The CDR3 spells CASSLIGMGTEAFF. In nucleotides, the CDR3 is TGTGCCAGCAGCTTGATAGGGATGGGCACTGAAGCTTTCTTT.

The genes are TRBV28 and TRBJ1-5, with D tentatively TRBD1 (5 bases). V lost 5 bases to trimming and J lost 6 bases, with 17 bases between them. In germline, CDR1 is MDHEN, CDR2 SYDVKM. The CDR3 loop spans 15 amino acids. This CDR3 reads CASSPMGEGSQPQHF. Written as DNA, the CDR3 is TGTGCCAGCAGTCCCATGGGGGAGGGTAGTCAGCCCCAGCATTTT.

The chain joins TRBV21-1 to TRBJ1-4. TRBV21-1 is a recognized pseudogene. CDR3 length equals 16 residues. CDR3 DNA sequence: TGTGCCAGCAGCTCCCGTGGGGGGACCCCAAAGGGAAAACTGTTTTTT. This gives the protein CASSSRGGTPKGKLFF.

This clone was detected only a few times. The DNA of the CDR3 is TGTGCCAGTAGCCCCCTCTCATCAGGTTCTAGCAATCAGCCCCAGCATTTT. Translated: CASSPLSSGSSNQPQHF. V gene TRBV19 combines with J gene TRBJ1-5; D gene ambiguous. Trimming shortened V by 6 bases and J by 0 bases, and 18 bases separated the two germline ends. This CDR3 spans 17 amino acids. Germline V gene sequence: CDR1 LNHDA, CDR2 SQIVND (reference sequence).

The gene calls are TRBV27 and TRBJ1-2; perhaps TRBD1 as D (5 bases). The germline V and J ends were trimmed by 3 bases and 5 bases, with 19 bases remaining between them. Per the germline V gene, CDR1 is MNHEY and CDR2 is SMNVEV (reference sequence). The CDR3 is made up of 16 amino acids. The CDR3 bases are TGTGCCAGCAGTTTCTGGGGTCAAAGGGGAGTATATGGCTACACCTTC. Its protein product is CASSFWGQRGVYGYTF.

This clone was seen only once. The V and J genes are TRBV7-9 and TRBJ1-1, with D possibly being TRBD1 (6 bases). CDR3 size: 15 residues. The ends were cut back, 3 bases at V and 2 bases at J, with 13 bases in the middle. CDR1 SEHNR and CDR2 FQNEAQ come from the germline V gene (reference sequence). The CDR3 protein is CASSFAGGANTEAFF. The CDR3 DNA reads TGTGCCAGCAGCTTCGCGGGGGGGGCAAACACTGAAGCTTTCTTT.